This paragraph reports one TCR beta chain. Its specificity is unknown. Trimming left V 5 bases short and J 5 bases short, with 24 bases between. The CDR3 length is 16 residues. Germline CDR1 and CDR2: GTSNPN and SVGIG (reference sequence). This specimen belongs to a study of shared clonotypes between healthy human individuals. Study-wide results and limits: Naive CD4 clonotype sharing across a few donors was 4% to 5.5%.

Naive CD8 cells lacked CD45RO and underwent positive selection for CCR7, leaving out terminally differentiated effector memory CD45RA+ cells. Recent acute infections and vaccinations were absent in the healthy HIV-negative adult donors. Original handling: Without quality scores, immunoSEQ junctional reads could not be filtered like full-length reads. TCRdb keeps only in-frame clones here, not all; method: immunoSEQ multiplex PCR. V, J and clone size derive from that table, while D and trimming were established from the DNA sequence. The sample yields roughly 2,000,000 clones, approximately 94% seen once.

Sequenced sample: naive CD8+ T cells sorted from blood. The receptor was isolated from a man between 18 and 29 years old in good health. V gene TRBV30 combines with J gene TRBJ1-1, with D possibly matching TRBD1 (6 bases). The CDR3: CAWSWTDLLGGTEAFF. The CDR3, as DNA: TGTGCCTGGTCGTGGACAGACCTCCTAGGTGGGACTGAAGCTTTCTTT.